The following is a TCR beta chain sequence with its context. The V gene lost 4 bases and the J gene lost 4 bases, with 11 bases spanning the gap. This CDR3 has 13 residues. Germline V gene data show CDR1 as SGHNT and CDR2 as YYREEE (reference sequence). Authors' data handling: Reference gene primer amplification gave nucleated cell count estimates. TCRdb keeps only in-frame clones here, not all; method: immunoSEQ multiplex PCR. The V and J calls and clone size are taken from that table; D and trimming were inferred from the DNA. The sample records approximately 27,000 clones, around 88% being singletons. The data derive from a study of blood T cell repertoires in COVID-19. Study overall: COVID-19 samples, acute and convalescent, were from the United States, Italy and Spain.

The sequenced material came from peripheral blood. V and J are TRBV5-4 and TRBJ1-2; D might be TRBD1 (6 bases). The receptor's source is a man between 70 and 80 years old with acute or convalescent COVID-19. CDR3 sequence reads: CASSPDRSYGYTF. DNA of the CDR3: TGTGCCAGCAGCCCAGACAGGTCCTATGGCTACACCTTC.